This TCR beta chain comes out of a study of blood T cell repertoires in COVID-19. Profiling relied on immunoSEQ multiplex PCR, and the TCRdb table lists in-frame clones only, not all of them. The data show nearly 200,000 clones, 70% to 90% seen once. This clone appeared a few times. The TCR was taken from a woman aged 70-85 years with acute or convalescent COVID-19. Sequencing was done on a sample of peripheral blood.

The CDR3 reads CASSEGGRNTEAFF. Written as DNA, the CDR3 is TGTGCCAGCAGTGAAGGAGGGAGGAACACTGAAGCTTTCTTT. The V gene is TRBV2, the J gene TRBJ1-1; D not resolved. Germline lookup yields CDR1 SNHLY and CDR2 FYNNEI. The germline V and J ends were trimmed by 1 base and 1 base, with 7 bases remaining between them. The CDR3 has 14 residues. Based on the CDR3 plus reference TRBV2 and TRBJ1-1, the full variable domain is EPEVTQTPSHQVTQMGQEVILRCVPISNHLYFYWYRQILGQKVEFLVSFYNNEISEKSEIFDDQFSVERPDGSNFTLKIRSTKLEDSAMYFCASSEGGRNTEAFFGQGTRLTVV.